One and the same sample provided the 10 T cell receptor beta chains below, sequenced in a study of blood T cell repertoires in COVID-19. Generated by immunoSEQ multiplex PCR, the TCRdb table keeps only in-frame clones and is missing some. The repertoire consists of about half a million clones, with 80% to 90% occurring once and the leading ten covering approximately 3.2%. Sequencing was performed on peripheral blood. The receptors stem from a human donor in a cohort sampled during active COVID-19.

The genes are TRBV11-2 and TRBJ2-7; 10 bases are a match to TRBD2. The germline gives CDR1 SGHAT, CDR2 FQNNGV. Trimming cost V 1 base and J 6 bases; bases outside gene matches: 9. This CDR3 region has 16 residues. CDR3 bases: TGTGCCAGCAGCTTAGTAGGTCTAGCGGGAGATGGCGAGCAGTACTTC. The encoded protein is CASSLVGLAGDGEQYF.

CDR3 region: CAWEITGNTGELFF. DNA for the CDR3: TGTGCCTGGGAGATTACTGGGAACACCGGGGAGCTGTTTTTT. The J gene is TRBJ2-2, the V gene TRBV30; D ambiguous. Germline V gives CDR1 GTSNPN, CDR2 SVGIG (reference sequence). Between the trimmed V and J ends, which lost 5 bases and 1 base, there was a span of 11 bases. This CDR3 is 14 amino acids long.

This chain uses TRBV5-1 with TRBJ1-1; D may be TRBD1 (5 bases). The CDR3 covers 15 residues. The V end was cut by 3 bases, the J end by 3 bases, with 15 bases between. CDR1 and CDR2 from the germline V gene are SGHRS and YFSETQ. Here the CDR3 DNA reads TGCGCCAGCAGCTGGCGTGGGGGGGACGACACTGAAGCTTTCTTT. Protein product: CASSWRGGDDTEAFF.

V usage is TRBV11-1 and J usage is TRBJ2-5, with 7 bases aligning to TRBD1. Looked up from germline, CDR1 is SGHAT and CDR2 is FQDESV (reference sequence). With 3 bases clipped from V and 4 bases from J, the junction kept 2 bases outside the gene matches. CDR3 length equals 13 residues. The DNA of the CDR3 is TGTGCCAGCAGCTTTAGGGGGCGAGAGACCCAGTACTTC. As protein: CASSFRGRETQYF. The full variable domain, rest sourced from reference TRBV11-1 and TRBJ2-5, is EAEVAQSPRYKITEKSQAVAFWCDPISGHATLYWYRQILGQGPELLVQFQDESVVDDSQLPKDRFSAERLKGVDSTLKIQPAELGDSAMYLCASSFRGRETQYFGPGTRLLVL.

The rearrangement links TRBV6-2 or TRBV6-3 to TRBJ2-3, with 10 bases lining up with TRBD2. The CDR3 spans 18 residues. Germline values: CDR1 MNHEY, CDR2 SVGEGT. J gave up 1 base and V 6 bases, and 13 bases lay outside the gene matches. CDR3 sequence reads: CASSQGLAGDGGTDTQYF. CDR3 coding DNA: TGTGCCAGCAGCCAGGGCCTAGCGGGAGATGGGGGCACAGATACGCAGTATTTT.

This chain uses TRBV3-1 (or the pseudogene TRBV3-2) with TRBJ2-3, with 11 bases aligning to TRBD2. In germline, CDR1 is LGHDT, CDR2 YNNKEL (reference sequence). This CDR3 is 15 amino acids long. J lost 4 bases, V lost 5 bases, and 5 bases had no gene match. The CDR3 loop is CASSSRLAGPDTQYF. The DNA of the CDR3 is TGTGCCAGCAGCTCCCGACTAGCGGGACCAGATACGCAGTATTTT.

Comment on this clone: Its ends do not fully match the called genes, so a read error is possible. The chain links TRBV3-1 (or the pseudogene TRBV3-2) to TRBJ1-2, with unresolved D. The CDR3 consists of 12 residues. Germline V CDR1 and CDR2: LGHDT, YNNKEL (reference sequence). Here the CDR3 DNA reads TGTGCCAGCAGCCAAACTAATTATGGCTACACCTTC. Translated: CASSQTNYGYTF.

The chain joins TRBV7-2 to TRBJ1-4; D possibly corresponds to TRBD1 (5 bases). The CDR3 has 15 amino acids. Trimming took off 3 bases at V and 2 bases at J, with 10 bases between the two ends. CDR1 and CDR2 (germline): SGHTA, FQGNSA. The CDR3 sequence: CASSFTGGTNEKLFF. The CDR3 nucleotides read TGTGCCAGCAGCTTTACAGGCGGTACTAATGAAAAACTGTTTTTT.

This clone showed up just a few times. The V and J genes are TRBV19 and TRBJ2-3; maybe TRBD2 (5 bases). The V gene's germline CDR1 is LNHDA and CDR2 SQIVND (reference sequence). Trimming removed 8 bases from V and 5 bases from J, with 20 bases in between. The CDR3 contains 15 residues. For the CDR3, the DNA is TGTGCCAGTCGTACTACCGGGAACCTAGTAGATACGCAGTATTTT. It yields the protein CASRTTGNLVDTQYF. The variable domain in full, with the rest retrieved from reference TRBV19 and TRBJ2-3, is DGGITQSPKYLFRKEGQNVTLSCEQNLNHDAMYWYRQDPGQGLRLIYYSQIVNDFQKGDIAEGYSVSREKKESFPLTVTSAQKNPTAFYLCASRTTGNLVDTQYFGPGTRLTVL.

The chain joins TRBV5-1 to TRBJ2-7; 7 nucleotides line up with TRBD1. The CDR3 sequence is 16 residues long. Trimming cost V 1 base and J 2 bases; bases outside gene matches: 9. Germline-derived CDR1 and CDR2 are SGHRS and YFSETQ. The CDR3 protein is CASSLSSSGQPYEQYF. CDR3 nucleotide sequence: TGCGCCAGCAGCTTGAGTAGCTCGGGACAGCCCTACGAGCAGTACTTC. Looking up the rest from reference TRBV5-1 and TRBJ2-7 gives the full variable domain: KAGVTQTPRYLIKTRGQQVTLSCSPISGHRSVSWYQQTPGQGLQFLFEYFSETQRNKGNFPGRFSGRQFSNSRSEMNVSTLELGDSALYLCASSLSSSGQPYEQYFGPGTRLTVT.